Listed below are T cell receptor beta chains from one sample, sequenced in a study of blood T cell repertoires in COVID-19. Repertoires were generated with immunoSEQ multiplex PCR, while TCRdb's copy carries only in-frame clones and drops some. This sample has about 150,000 clones, with roughly 83% found just once. The specimen was PBMCs or T cells enriched from blood (not recorded which). The receptors shown here come from a man between 65 and 85 years old who had been exposed to COVID-19. Each CDR3 is given with its conserved first and last residue. A D gene is named only where the DNA matches it firmly. Clone size is stated in some rows and not others, as once, few, many or a class when expanded.

V gene: TRBV5-4; clone size: NA; J gene: TRBJ1-4; D gene: TRBD1; CDR3 DNA: TGTGCCAGCAACGAAGGGGGCCCAACTGCAACTAATGAAAAACTGTTTTTT; CDR3 protein: CASNEGGPTATNEKLFF
V gene: TRBV3-1/TRBV3-2; clone size: NA; J gene: TRBJ1-6; D gene: TRBD1; CDR3 DNA: TGTGCCAGCAGCCAAGCGGGGACAGGGGGCGTAGGGAACACACCCCTCCACTTT; CDR3 protein: CASSQAGTGGVGNTPLHF
V gene: TRBV28; clone size: NA; J gene: TRBJ2-1; D gene: NA; CDR3 DNA: TGTGCCAGCAGGGCTAGCGCAATCAATGAGCAGTTCTTC; CDR3 protein: CASRASAINEQFF
V gene: TRBV11-2; clone size: NA; J gene: TRBJ2-5; D gene: TRBD1; CDR3 DNA: TGTGCCAGCAGCCCGGACAGGGCACGACCGGCGTCCGAGACCCAGTACTTC; CDR3 protein: CASSPDRARPASETQYF
V gene: TRBV2; clone size: few; J gene: TRBJ1-1; D gene: NA; CDR3 DNA: TGTGCCAGCAGCAACGGGTTGACCGGGGGGGACACTGAAGCTTTCTTT; CDR3 protein: CASSNGLTGGDTEAFF
V gene: TRBV19; clone size: NA; J gene: TRBJ2-7; D gene: TRBD1; CDR3 DNA: TGTGCCAGTAGTTCCCGGGACAGGTACTACGAGCAGTACTTC; CDR3 protein: CASSSRDRYYEQYF
V gene: TRBV7-3; clone size: few; J gene: TRBJ1-1; D gene: NA; CDR3 DNA: TGTGCCAGCAGCTCCAGGGTGAACACTGAAGCTTTCTTT; CDR3 protein: CASSSRVNTEAFF
V gene: TRBV2; clone size: few; J gene: TRBJ1-2; D gene: TRBD1; CDR3 DNA: TGTGCCAGCAGTGAATTACAGGGGGGGGATGGCTACACCTTC; CDR3 protein: CASSELQGGDGYTF
V gene: TRBV4-1; clone size: NA; J gene: TRBJ2-5; D gene: TRBD2; CDR3 DNA: TGCGCCAGCAGCCAAGCTGTGGGTACTAGCGGAGACAAAGAGACCCAGTACTTC; CDR3 protein: CASSQAVGTSGDKETQYF
V gene: TRBV19; clone size: NA; J gene: TRBJ1-5; D gene: NA; CDR3 DNA: TGTGCCAGTAGTATCTGGCGAGGAGATCAGCCCCAGCATTTT; CDR3 protein: CASSIWRGDQPQHF